This T cell receptor beta chain was identified in a study of shared clonotypes between healthy human individuals. Regarding the study as a whole: Sharing of clonotypes among donors was expected to vary with sequencing depth. It was the non-shared clonotypes that had lower generation probabilities than clonotypes shared by all four donors.

The CDR3 is made up of 14 amino acids. V lost 2 bases to trimming and J lost 5 bases, with 10 bases between them. The germline CDR1 and CDR2 sequences are SGHNT and YYREEE (reference sequence). A deep-level run was used for the assay. Profiling relied on immunoSEQ multiplex PCR, and the TCRdb table lists in-frame clones only, not all of them. This sample carries 2 million to 3 million clones, roughly 93% of them seen once, and the ten largest clones take roughly 0.36%. As for this clone: Its antigen is not identified.

Sequencing was performed on naive CD4+ T cells from PBMCs. Subset noted: CD45RA+ positively selected. The origin of this receptor is a young man in good health. Some clones in this sample may be carry-over from other donors' samples. This chain links TRBV5-4 with TRBJ1-4, with no clear D. The CDR3 sequence: CASSFGRFNEKLFF. DNA for the CDR3: TGTGCCAGCAGCTTCGGGAGGTTCAATGAAAAACTGTTTTTT.